The sequence of this TCR beta chain was determined in a study of cytomegalovirus exposure and HLA in healthy donors. Broader study findings: Roughly uniform depth of sequencing across donors was assumed in presence/absence analyses. Analysis was carried out at a later point, and it linked a missense DCLRE1C variant to TCR beta V- and J-gene trimming. Owing to their indistinguishability, certain V segments, notably TRBV6-2 and TRBV6-3, were excluded. Common viral pathogens (according to a later analysis) appeared linked to several of the most significant clusters.

The CDR3 totals 14 residues. This clone was recorded once. Its matching antigen is unknown. The primer mix had 60 Vbeta and 13 Jbeta primers. Profiled with immunoSEQ multiplex PCR; TCRdb holds only in-frame clones, not every one. The sample holds 95,000 to 150,000 clones, about two thirds seen once. This receptor was taken from a man younger than 45 in good health and CMV-seronegative. The sequenced sample consisted of PBMCs. This sequence joins TRBV21-1 and TRBJ2-5; no check of the table's D call, TRBD1, against the DNA was made. TRBV21-1 is a recognized pseudogene. The CDR3 protein is CASSKGYSQETQYF. CDR3 bases: TGTGCCAGCAGCAAAGGTTACAGCCAAGAGACCCAGTACTTC.